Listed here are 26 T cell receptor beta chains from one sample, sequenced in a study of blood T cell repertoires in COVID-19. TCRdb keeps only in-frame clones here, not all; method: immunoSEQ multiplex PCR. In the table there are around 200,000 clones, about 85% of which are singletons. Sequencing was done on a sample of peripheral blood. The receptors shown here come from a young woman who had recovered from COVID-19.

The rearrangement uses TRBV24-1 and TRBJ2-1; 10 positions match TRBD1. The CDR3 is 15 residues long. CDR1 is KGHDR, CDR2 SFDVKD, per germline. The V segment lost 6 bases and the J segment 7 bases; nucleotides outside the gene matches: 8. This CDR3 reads CATSPPGQGINEQFF. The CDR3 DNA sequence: TGTGCCACCAGTCCGCCGGGACAGGGGATTAATGAGCAGTTCTTC.

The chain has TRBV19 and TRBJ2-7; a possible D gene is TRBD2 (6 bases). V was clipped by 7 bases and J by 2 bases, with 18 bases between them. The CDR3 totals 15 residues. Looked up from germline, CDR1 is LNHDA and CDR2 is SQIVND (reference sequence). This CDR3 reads CASNSHGSGAYEQYF. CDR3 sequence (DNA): TGTGCCAGTAATTCCCATGGTAGCGGTGCCTACGAGCAGTACTTC.

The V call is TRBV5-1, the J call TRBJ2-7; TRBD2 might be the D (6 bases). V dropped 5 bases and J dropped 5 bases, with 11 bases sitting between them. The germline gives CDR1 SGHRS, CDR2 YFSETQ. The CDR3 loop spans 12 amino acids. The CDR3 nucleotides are TGCGCCAGCAGGGAGACGGGGGACGAGCAGTACTTC. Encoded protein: CASRETGDEQYF.

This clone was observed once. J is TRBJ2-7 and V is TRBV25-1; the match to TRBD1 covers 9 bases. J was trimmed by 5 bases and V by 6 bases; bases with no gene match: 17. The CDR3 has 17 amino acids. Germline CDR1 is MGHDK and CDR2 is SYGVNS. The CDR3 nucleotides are TGTGCCAGCAGCACTCGTAACTCCGGGACAGGGTATCACGAGCAGTACTTC. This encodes CASSTRNSGTGYHEQYF.

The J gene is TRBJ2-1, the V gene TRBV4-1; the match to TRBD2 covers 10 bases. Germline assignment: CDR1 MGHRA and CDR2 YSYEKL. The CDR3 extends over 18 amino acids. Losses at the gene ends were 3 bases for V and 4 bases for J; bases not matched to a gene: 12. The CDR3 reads CASSHLAGVGGPYNEQFF. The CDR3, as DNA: TGCGCCAGCAGCCACCTAGCGGGAGTGGGTGGGCCTTACAATGAGCAGTTCTTC.

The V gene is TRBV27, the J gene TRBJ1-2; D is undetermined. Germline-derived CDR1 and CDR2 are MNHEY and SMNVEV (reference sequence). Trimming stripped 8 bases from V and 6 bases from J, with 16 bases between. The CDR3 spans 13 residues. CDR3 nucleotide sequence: TGTGCCAGCGGGCTAAGGCAGGTCAATGGCTACACCTTC. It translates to CASGLRQVNGYTF.

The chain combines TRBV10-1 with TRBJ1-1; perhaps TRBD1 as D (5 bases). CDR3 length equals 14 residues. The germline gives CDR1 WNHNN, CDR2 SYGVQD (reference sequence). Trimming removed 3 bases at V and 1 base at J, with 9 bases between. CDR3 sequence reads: CASSDDRRNTEAFF. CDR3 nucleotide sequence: TGCGCCAGCAGTGACGACAGACGGAACACTGAAGCTTTCTTT.

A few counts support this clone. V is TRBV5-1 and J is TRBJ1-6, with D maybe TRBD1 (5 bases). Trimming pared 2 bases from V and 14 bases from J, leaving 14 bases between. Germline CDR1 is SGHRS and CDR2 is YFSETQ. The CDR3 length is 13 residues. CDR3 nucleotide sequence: TGCGCCAGCAGCTTTCTACCTTCGGACACCCTCCACTTT. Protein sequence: CASSFLPSDTLHF. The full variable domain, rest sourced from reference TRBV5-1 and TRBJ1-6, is KAGVTQTPRYLIKTRGQQVTLSCSPISGHRSVSWYQQTPGQGLQFLFEYFSETQRNKGNFPGRFSGRQFSNSRSEMNVSTLELGDSALYLCASSFLPSDTLHFGNGTRLTVT.

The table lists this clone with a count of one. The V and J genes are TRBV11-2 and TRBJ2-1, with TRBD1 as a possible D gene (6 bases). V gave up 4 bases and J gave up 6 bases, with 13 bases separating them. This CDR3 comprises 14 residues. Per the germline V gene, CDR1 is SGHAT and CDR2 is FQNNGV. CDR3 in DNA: TGTGCCAGCAGCTCCGGTGACAGGCTCAATGAGCAGTTCTTC. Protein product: CASSSGDRLNEQFF.

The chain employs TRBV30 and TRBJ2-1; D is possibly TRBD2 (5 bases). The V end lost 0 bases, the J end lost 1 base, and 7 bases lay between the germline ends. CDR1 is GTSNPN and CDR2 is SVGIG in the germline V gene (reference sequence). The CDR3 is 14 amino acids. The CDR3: CAWSVGGSYNEQFF. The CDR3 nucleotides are TGTGCCTGGAGTGTCGGCGGGTCCTACAATGAGCAGTTCTTC.

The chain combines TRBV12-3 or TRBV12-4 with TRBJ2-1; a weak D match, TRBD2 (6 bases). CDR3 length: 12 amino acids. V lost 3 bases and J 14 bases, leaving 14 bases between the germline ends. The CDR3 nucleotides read TGTGCCAGCAGTTTTTTGGCGGGATACGAGTTCTTC. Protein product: CASSFLAGYEFF.

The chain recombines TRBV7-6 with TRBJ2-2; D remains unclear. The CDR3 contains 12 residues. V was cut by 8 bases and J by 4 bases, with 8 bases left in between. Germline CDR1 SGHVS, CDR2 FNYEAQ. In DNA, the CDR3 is TGTGCCAGCTGGGCTGGCACCGGGGAGCTGTTTTTT. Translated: CASWAGTGELFF.

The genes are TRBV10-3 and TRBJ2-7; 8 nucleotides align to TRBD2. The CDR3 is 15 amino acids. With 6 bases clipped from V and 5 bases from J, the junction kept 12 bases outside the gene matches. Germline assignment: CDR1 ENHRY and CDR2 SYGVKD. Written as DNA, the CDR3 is TGTGCCATCAGAGCCTTAGGGACTAGTCTGCACGAGCAGTACTTC. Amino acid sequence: CAIRALGTSLHEQYF.

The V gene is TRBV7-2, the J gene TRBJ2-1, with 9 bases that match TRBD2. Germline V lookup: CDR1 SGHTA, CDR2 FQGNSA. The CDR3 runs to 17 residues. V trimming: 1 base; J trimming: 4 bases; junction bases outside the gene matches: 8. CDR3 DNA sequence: TGTGCCAGCAGCTTAGTAACCCCTAGCGGGACTTACAATGAGCAGTTCTTC. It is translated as CASSLVTPSGTYNEQFF.

The CDR3 loop reads CANSGQGNKNIQYF. In nucleotides, the CDR3 is TGCGCCAACTCGGGACAGGGCAACAAAAACATTCAGTACTTC. The genes are TRBV10-2 and TRBJ2-4, with TRBD1 identical over 9 bases. The CDR3 is made up of 14 amino acids. Per the germline V gene, CDR1 is WSHSY and CDR2 is SAAADI. The trim removed 10 bases at V and 3 bases at J, leaving 7 bases unmatched.

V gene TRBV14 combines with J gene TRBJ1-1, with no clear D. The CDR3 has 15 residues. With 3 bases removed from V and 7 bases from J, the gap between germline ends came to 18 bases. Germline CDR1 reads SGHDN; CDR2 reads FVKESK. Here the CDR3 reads CASSHLARRTNEAFF. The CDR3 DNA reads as TGTGCCAGCAGCCACCTGGCGCGGCGCACCAATGAAGCTTTCTTT.

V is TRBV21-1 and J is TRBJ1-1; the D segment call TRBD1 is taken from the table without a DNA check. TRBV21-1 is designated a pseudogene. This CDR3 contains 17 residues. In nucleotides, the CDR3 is TGTGCCAGCAGCAACAGACAGGGGAGGGAGATGAACACTGAAGCTTTCTTT. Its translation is CASSNRQGREMNTEAFF.

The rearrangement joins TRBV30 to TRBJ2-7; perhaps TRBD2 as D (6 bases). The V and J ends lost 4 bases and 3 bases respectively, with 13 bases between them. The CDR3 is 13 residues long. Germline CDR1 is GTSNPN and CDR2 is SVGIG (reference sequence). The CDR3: CAWTGAVHYEQYF. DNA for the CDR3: TGTGCCTGGACGGGAGCCGTACACTACGAGCAGTACTTC.

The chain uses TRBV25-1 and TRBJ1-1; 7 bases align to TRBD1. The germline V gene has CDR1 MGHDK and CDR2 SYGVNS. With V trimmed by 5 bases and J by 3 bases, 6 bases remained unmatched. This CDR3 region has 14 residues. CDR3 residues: CASSLGGRYTEAFF. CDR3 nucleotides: TGTGCCAGCAGTTTAGGGGGCCGGTACACTGAAGCTTTCTTT.

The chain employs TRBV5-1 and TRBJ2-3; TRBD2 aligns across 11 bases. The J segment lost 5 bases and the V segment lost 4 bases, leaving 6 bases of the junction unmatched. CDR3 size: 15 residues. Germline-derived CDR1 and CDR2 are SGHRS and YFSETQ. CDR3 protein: CASSHGTSGIDTQYF. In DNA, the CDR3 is TGCGCCAGCAGCCATGGGACTAGCGGAATAGATACGCAGTATTTT.

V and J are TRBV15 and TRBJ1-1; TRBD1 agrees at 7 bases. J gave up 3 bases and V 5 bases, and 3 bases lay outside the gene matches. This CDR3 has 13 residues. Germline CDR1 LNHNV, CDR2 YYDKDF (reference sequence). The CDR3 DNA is TGTGCCACCAGCTTTACAGGGGACACTGAAGCTTTCTTT. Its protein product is CATSFTGDTEAFF. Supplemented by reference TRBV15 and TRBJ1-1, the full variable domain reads DAMVIQNPRYQVTQFGKPVTLSCSQTLNHNVMYWYQQKSSQAPKLLFHYYDKDFNNEADTPDNFQSRRPNTSFCFLDIRSPGLGDTAMYLCATSFTGDTEAFFGQGTRLTVV.

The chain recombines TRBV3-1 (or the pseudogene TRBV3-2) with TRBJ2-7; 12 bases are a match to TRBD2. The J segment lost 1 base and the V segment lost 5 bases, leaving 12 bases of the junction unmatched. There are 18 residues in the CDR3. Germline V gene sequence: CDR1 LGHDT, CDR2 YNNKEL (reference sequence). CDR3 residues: CASSSSVTSGSGSYEQYF. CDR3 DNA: TGTGCCAGCAGCAGCTCAGTGACTAGCGGGAGTGGGTCCTACGAGCAGTACTTC.

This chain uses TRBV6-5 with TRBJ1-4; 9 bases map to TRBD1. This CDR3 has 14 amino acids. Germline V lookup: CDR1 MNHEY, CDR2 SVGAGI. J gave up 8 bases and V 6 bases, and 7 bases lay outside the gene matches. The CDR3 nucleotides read TGTGCCAGCAGACGGGACAGGGCTTTAGAAAAACTGTTTTTT. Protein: CASRRDRALEKLFF.

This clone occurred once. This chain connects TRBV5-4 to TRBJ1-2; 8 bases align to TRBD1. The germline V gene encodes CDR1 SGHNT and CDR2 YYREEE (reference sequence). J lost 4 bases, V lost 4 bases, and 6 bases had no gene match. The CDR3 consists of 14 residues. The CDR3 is CASSPQGAGYGYTF. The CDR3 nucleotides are TGTGCCAGCAGCCCTCAGGGGGCTGGCTATGGCTACACCTTC.

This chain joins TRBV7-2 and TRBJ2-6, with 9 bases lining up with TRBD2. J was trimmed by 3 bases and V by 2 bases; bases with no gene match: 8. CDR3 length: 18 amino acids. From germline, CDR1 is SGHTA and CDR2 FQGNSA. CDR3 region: CASSLWSLAGNGANVLTF. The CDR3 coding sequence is TGTGCCAGCAGCTTATGGTCCCTAGCGGGAAATGGGGCCAACGTCCTGACTTTC. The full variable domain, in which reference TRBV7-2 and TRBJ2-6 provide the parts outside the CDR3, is GAGVSQSPSNKVTEKGKDVELRCDPISGHTALYWYRQSLGQGLEFLIYFQGNSAPDKSGLPSDRFSAERTGGSVSTLTIQRTQQEDSAVYLCASSLWSLAGNGANVLTFGAGSRLTVL.

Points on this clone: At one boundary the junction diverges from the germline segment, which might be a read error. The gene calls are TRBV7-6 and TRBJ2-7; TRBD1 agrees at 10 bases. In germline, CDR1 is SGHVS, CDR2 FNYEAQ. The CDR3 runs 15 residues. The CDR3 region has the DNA TGTGCCAGCAGTTTAGACAGGGGGCGCTTGGACGAGCAGTACTTC. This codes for CASSLDRGRLDEQYF.